This T cell receptor beta chain originates from a study of T-cell memory formation after mild COVID-19. This clonotype has ten or more counts. One entry per CDR3 protein results from TCRdb running MiXCR on the 5' RACE reads. This repertoire shows around 250,000 distinct CDR3 sequences, approximately 15% found once; its top ten account for 2% to 2.5%. This sequence originates from an adult woman who had mild COVID-19 (a few samples of this study predate the infection). Cell type and time point are not known. The material sequenced was PBMCs or a T cell subset sorted from them (not recorded which).

The CDR3 DNA sequence: TGCAGCGCCACGGAGGCGGGCTTAAGCTCTGGAAACACCATATATTTT. Amino acids: CSATEAGLSSGNTIYF. This chain joins TRBV29-1 and TRBJ1-3; D is ambiguous. Germline CDR1 reads SQVTM; CDR2 reads ANQGSEA. V lost 7 bases and J 0 bases, leaving 19 bases between the germline ends. The CDR3 spans 16 residues.